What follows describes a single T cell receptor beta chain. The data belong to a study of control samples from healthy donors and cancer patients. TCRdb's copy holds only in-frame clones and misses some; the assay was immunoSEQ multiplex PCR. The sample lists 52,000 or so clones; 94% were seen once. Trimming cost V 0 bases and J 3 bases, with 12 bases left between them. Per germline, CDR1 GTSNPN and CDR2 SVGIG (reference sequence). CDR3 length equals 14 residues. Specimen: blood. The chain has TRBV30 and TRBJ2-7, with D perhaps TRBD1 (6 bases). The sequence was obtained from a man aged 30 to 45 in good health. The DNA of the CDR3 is TGTGCCTGGAGTGTAGGCAGGGGCCACTACGAGCAGTACTTC. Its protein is CAWSVGRGHYEQYF.